This TCR beta chain appears in the sequencing data of a study of T cell responses to AZD1222 COVID-19 vaccine. General study points: Among spike-specific TCRs, nearly half reportedly target unmutated variant regions. At study baseline, merely six AZD1222 recipients were seropositive. An increase in Spike-specific TCR breadth and depth was observed after two AZD1222 doses.

Clones were sequenced by immunoSEQ multiplex PCR, and TCRdb holds only the in-frame ones, with some missing. The table shows some 170,000 clones, with roughly 90% occurring only once. V shed 3 bases, J shed 2 bases, and the junction held 1 base outside the gene matches. CDR1 is KGHDR and CDR2 is SFDVKD in the germline V gene. The CDR3 extends over 14 amino acids. With regard to this clone: The target antigen is unknown.

This rearrangement joins TRBV24-1 to TRBJ2-3, with 7 bases identical to TRBD2. The sequencing used peripheral blood, collected 28 days after the second AZD1222 dose. The sequence was obtained from an adult who received the AZD1222 COVID-19 vaccine. DNA of the CDR3: TGTGCCACCAGTGATAGCGGGGCCACAGATACGCAGTATTTT. Translated, it gives CATSDSGATDTQYF.